This T cell receptor beta chain was identified in a study of T cell responses to AZD1222 COVID-19 vaccine. Overall study findings and caveats: The repertoires were collected only after the peak T cell response.

Notes on this clone: Antigen: not known.

From germline, CDR1 is SGHTA and CDR2 FQGNSA. V was clipped by 1 base and J by 1 base, with 11 bases between them. This CDR3 has 16 residues. TCRdb's table, derived via immunoSEQ multiplex PCR, lists solely in-frame clones and lacks some. The sample yields tens of thousands of clones, 83% seen once. This TCR was recovered from an adult in good health. The rearrangement joins TRBV7-2 to TRBJ1-3; D unresolved. This specimen consisted of peripheral blood, obtained on day 0 of AZD1222 vaccination. CDR3 amino acids: CASSLGWSPSGNTIYF. As DNA, the CDR3 is TGTGCCAGCAGCTTAGGCTGGAGCCCTTCTGGAAACACCATATATTTT.